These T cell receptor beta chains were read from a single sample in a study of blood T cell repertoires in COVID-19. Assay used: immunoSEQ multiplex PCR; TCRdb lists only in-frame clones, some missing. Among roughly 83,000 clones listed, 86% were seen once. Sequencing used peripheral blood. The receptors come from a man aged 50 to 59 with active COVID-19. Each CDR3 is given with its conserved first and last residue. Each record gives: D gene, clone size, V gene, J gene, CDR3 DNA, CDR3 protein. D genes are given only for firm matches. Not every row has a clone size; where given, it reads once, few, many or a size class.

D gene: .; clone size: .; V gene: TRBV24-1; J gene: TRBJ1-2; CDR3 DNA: TGTGCCACCAGTGATTTAGGCCGGGACTATGGCTACACCTTC; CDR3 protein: CATSDLGRDYGYTF
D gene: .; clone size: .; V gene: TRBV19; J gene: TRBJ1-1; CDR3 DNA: TGTGCCAGTAGTACAAACAGGGTGGCGAACACTGAAGCTTTCTTT; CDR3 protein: CASSTNRVANTEAFF
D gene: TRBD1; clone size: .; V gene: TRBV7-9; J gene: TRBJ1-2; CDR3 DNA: TGTGCCAGCAGCTTAGATGACCATTGGACAGGGGGAACGGGTGGCTACACCTTC; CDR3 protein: CASSLDDHWTGGTGGYTF
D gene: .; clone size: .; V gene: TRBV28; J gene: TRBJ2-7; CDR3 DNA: TGTGCCAGCAGCCGATGGAGTACATCAGCCTACGAGCAGTACTTC; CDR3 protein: CASSRWSTSAYEQYF
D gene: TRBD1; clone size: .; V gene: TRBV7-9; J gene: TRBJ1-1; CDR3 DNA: TGTGCCAGCAGCTTCGGGACAGACTACACTGAAGCTTTCTTT; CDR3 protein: CASSFGTDYTEAFF
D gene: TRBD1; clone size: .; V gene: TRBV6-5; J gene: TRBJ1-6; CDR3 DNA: TGTGCCAGCAGACCCCTAAGAGGGGGCAATTCACCCCTCCACTTT; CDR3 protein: CASRPLRGGNSPLHF
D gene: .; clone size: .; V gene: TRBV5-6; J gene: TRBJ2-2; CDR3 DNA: TGTGCCAGCAGCTTGGTGGGGGCCGGGAACACCGGGGAGCTGTTTTTT; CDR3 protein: CASSLVGAGNTGELFF
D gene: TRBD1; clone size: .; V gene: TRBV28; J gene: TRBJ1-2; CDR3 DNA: TGTGCCAGCAGTTCCGGTGGGACAGGAGGAAATGGCTACACCTTC; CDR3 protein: CASSSGGTGGNGYTF
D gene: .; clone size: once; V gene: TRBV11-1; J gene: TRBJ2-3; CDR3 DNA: TGTGCCAGCAGCTTAATCGCGGGGACGCAGTATTTT; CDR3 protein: CASSLIAGTQYF
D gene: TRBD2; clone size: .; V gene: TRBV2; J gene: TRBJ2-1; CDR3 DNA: TGTGCCAGCTCTCCCCAACTAGCGGGACTCCACAATGAGCAGTTCTTC; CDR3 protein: CASSPQLAGLHNEQFF